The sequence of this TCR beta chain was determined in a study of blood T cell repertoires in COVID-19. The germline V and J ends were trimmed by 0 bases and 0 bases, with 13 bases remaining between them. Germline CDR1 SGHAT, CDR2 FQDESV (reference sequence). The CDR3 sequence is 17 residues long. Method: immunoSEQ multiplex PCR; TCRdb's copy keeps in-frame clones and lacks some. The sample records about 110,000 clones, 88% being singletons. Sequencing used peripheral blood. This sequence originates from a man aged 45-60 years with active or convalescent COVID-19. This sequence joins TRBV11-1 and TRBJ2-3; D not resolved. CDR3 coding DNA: TGTGCCAGCAGCTTAGCTGGTAGCAGATCTAGCACAGATACGCAGTATTTT. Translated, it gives CASSLAGSRSSTDTQYF.